Below, 3 T cell receptor beta chains from the same sample are listed, as sequenced in a study of T cells after yellow fever vaccination. TCRdb reprocessed the 5' RACE reads via MiXCR and lists one record per CDR3 protein. Here the sample spans under 150,000 distinct CDR3 sequences, about 8% being singletons. The sequenced sample was CD4+ T cells sorted from PBMCs, obtained 5 days after the yellow fever booster vaccination. The receptors here all came from a man aged 25 to 45 who received the YFV17D yellow fever vaccine.

This clonotype was seen many times. V usage is TRBV11-1 and J usage is TRBJ2-1; TRBD2 agrees at 8 bases. Germline values: CDR1 SGHAT, CDR2 FQDESV (reference sequence). The CDR3 loop spans 18 amino acids. J gave up 0 bases and V 5 bases, and 12 bases lay outside the gene matches. DNA for the CDR3: TGTGCCAGCAGCCGGTATCGACTAGCGCCTGCCTCCTACAATGAGCAGTTCTTC. It codes for CASSRYRLAPASYNEQFF.

Many counts were recorded for this clonotype. This chain joins TRBV11-2 and TRBJ2-2; 8 bases match TRBD1. Unmatched junction bases numbered 9, after V lost 6 bases and J lost 6 bases. CDR1 SGHAT and CDR2 FQNNGV come from the germline V gene. The CDR3 spans 15 residues. The CDR3 spells CASSYLTGVSGELFF. In DNA form, the CDR3 reads TGTGCCAGCAGTTATTTGACAGGGGTCTCCGGGGAGCTGTTTTTT.

This clonotype has at least ten counts. The J gene is TRBJ2-1, the V gene TRBV11-2, with TRBD2 identical over 11 bases. Per the germline V gene, CDR1 is SGHAT and CDR2 is FQNNGV. V lost 3 bases, J lost 7 bases, and 2 bases stayed unmatched. The CDR3 spans 14 residues. The CDR3 reads CASSFSGRVNEQFF. CDR3 bases: TGTGCCAGCAGCTTTAGCGGGAGGGTTAATGAGCAGTTCTTC.